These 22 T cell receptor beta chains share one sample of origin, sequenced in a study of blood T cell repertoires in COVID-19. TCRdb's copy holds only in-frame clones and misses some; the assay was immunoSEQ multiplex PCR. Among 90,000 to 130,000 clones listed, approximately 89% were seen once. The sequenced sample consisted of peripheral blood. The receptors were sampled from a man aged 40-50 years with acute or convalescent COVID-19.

In nucleotides, the CDR3 is TGTGCCAGCAGCTCGGTATACGAGCAGTACTTC. Its protein product is CASSSVYEQYF. This chain connects TRBV14 to TRBJ2-7, with D unresolved. This CDR3 is 11 amino acids long. With 5 bases removed from V and 4 bases from J, the gap between germline ends came to 6 bases. Germline V CDR1 and CDR2: SGHDN, FVKESK. The full variable domain, rest sourced from reference TRBV14 and TRBJ2-7, is EAGVTQFPSHSVIEKGQTVTLRCDPISGHDNLYWYRRVMGKEIKFLLHFVKESKQDESGMPNNRFLAERTGGTYSTLKVQPAELEDSGVYFCASSSVYEQYFGPGTRLTVT.

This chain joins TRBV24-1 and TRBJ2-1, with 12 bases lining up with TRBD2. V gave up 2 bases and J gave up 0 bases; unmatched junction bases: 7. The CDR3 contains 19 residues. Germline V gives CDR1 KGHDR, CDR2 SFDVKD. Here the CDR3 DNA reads TGTGCCACCAGTGATTCCCTCACGACTAGCGGGAGCTCCTACAATGAGCAGTTCTTC. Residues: CATSDSLTTSGSSYNEQFF.

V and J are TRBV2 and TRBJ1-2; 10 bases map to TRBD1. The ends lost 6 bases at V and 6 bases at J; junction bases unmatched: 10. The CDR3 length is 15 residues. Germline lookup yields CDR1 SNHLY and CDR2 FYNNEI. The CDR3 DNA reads TGTGCCAGCAGGACGGGACAGGGGATCGGAAATGGCTACACCTTC. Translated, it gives CASRTGQGIGNGYTF.

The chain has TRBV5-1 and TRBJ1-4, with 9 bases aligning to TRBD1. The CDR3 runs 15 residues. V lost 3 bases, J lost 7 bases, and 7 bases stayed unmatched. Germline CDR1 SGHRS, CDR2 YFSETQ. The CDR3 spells CASSWGQGIGEKLFF. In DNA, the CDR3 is TGCGCCAGCAGCTGGGGACAGGGCATAGGTGAAAAACTGTTTTTT.

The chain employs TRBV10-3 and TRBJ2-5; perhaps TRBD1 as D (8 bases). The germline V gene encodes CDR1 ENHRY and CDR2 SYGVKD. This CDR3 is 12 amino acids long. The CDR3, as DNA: TGTGCTACAGGGGGGGATGGAGAGACCCAGTACTTC. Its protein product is CATGGDGETQYF.

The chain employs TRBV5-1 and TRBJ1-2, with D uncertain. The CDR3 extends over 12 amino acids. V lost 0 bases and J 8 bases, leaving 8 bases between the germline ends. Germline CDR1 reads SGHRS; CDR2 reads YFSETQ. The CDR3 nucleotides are TGCGCCAGCAGCTTGGAGGCGGTCGGCTACACCTTC. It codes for CASSLEAVGYTF.

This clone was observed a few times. Here the CDR3 reads CASSLSSYEQYF. In DNA form, the CDR3 reads TGTGCCAGCAGCCTATCCTCTTACGAGCAGTACTTC. The chain has TRBV6-6 and TRBJ2-7; D remains ambiguous. This CDR3 region has 12 residues. Per germline, CDR1 MNHNY and CDR2 SVGAGI (reference sequence). Trimming took off 6 bases at V and 4 bases at J, with 10 bases between the two ends.

The CDR3 is CASSKTGHLNQPQHF. CDR3 DNA sequence: TGTGCCAGCAGTAAAACGGGACACCTCAATCAGCCCCAGCATTTT. The J gene is TRBJ1-5, the V gene TRBV27; perhaps TRBD1 as D (6 bases). The CDR3 loop spans 15 amino acids. Germline CDR1 reads MNHEY; CDR2 reads SMNVEV (reference sequence). V was trimmed by 5 bases and J by 3 bases, leaving 14 bases between them.

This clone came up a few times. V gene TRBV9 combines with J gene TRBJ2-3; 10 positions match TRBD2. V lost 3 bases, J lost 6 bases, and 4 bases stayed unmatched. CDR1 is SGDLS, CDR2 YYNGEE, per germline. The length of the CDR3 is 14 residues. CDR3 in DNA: TGTGCCAGCAGCGCTAGCGGGAGTGTCGATACGCAGTATTTT. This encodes CASSASGSVDTQYF.

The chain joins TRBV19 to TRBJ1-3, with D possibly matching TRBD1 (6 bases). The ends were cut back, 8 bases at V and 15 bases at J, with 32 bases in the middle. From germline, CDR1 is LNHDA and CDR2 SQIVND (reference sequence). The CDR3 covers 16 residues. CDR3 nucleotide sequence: TGTGCCAGTCGGGACACTTCCCAACTCTGGAAAGTACCACCATATTTT. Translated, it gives CASRDTSQLWKVPPYF.

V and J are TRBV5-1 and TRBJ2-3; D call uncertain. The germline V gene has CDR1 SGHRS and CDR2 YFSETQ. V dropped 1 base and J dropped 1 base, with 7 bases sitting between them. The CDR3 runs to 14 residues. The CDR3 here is CASSLLQGTDTQYF. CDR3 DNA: TGCGCCAGCAGCTTGCTTCAGGGCACAGATACGCAGTATTTT.

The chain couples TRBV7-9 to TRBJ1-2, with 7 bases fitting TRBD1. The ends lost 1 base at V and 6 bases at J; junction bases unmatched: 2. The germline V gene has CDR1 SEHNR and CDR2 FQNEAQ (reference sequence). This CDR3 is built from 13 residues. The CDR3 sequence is CASSLVGTDGYTF. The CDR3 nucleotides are TGTGCCAGCAGCTTAGTTGGGACAGATGGCTACACCTTC.

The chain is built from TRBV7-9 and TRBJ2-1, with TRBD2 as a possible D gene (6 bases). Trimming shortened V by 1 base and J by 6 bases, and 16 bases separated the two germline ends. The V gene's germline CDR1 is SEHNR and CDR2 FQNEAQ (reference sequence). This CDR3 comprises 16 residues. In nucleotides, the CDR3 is TGTGCCAGCAGCTTAGGGGCTAACCTGGGGGGCAATGAGCAGTTCTTC. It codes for CASSLGANLGGNEQFF.

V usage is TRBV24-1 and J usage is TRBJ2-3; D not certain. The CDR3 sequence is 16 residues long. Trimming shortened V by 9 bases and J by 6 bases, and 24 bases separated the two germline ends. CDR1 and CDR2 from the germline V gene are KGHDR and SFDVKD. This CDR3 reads CATLPNRSRGRDTQYF. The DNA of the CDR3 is TGTGCCACCCTCCCCAACCGGAGTAGAGGTAGGGATACGCAGTATTTT.

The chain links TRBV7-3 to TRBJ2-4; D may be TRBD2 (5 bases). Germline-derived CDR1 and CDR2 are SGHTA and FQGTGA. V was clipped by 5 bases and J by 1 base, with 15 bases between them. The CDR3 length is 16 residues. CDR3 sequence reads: CASSPTSSGAKNIQYF. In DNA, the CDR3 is TGTGCCAGCAGCCCTACTTCATCGGGGGCCAAAAACATTCAGTACTTC.

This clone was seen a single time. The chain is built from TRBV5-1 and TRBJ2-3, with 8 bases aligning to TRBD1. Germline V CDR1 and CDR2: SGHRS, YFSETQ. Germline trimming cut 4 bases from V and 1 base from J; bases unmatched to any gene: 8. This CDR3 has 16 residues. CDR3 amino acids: CASSQTGAGGTDTQYF. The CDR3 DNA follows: TGCGCCAGCAGCCAGACAGGGGCCGGGGGCACAGATACGCAGTATTTT.

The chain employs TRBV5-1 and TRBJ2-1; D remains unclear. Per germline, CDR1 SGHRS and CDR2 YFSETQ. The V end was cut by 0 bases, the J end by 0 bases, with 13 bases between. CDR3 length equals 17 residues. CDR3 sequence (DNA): TGCGCCAGCAGCTTGGAGGCTAGTCCGAGCTCCTACAATGAGCAGTTCTTC. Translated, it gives CASSLEASPSSYNEQFF.

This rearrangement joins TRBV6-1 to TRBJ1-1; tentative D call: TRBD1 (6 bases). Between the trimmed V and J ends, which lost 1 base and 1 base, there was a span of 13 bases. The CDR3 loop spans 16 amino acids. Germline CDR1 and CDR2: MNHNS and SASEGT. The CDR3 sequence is CASSEGRSRGNTEAFF. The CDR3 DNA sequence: TGTGCCAGCAGTGAAGGTCGGTCCAGGGGGAACACTGAAGCTTTCTTT.

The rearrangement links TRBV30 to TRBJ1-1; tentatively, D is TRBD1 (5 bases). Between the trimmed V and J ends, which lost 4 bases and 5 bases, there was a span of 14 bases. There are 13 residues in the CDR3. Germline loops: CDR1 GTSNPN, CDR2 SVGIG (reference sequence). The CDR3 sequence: CAWIPQGWTEAFF. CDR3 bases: TGTGCCTGGATCCCCCAGGGATGGACTGAAGCTTTCTTT.

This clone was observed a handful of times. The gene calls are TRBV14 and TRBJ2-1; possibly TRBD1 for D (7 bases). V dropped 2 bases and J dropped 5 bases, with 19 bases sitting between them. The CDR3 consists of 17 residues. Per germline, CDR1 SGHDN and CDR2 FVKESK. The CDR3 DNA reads TGTGCCAGCAGCCAAATTATAGGCGGGACAGTAAACAATGAGCAGTTCTTC. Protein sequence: CASSQIIGGTVNNEQFF.

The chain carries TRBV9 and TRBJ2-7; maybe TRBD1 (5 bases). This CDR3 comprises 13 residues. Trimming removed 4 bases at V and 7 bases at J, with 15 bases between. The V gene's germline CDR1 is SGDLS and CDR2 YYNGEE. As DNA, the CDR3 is TGTGCCAGCAGCCTCGGGCAGGGTGGAGAGCAGTACTTC. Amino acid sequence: CASSLGQGGEQYF.

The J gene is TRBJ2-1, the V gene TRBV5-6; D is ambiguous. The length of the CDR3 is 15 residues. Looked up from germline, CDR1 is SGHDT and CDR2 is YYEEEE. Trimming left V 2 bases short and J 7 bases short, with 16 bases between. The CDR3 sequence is CASSLNIGQLNEQFF. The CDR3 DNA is TGTGCCAGCAGCTTAAACATTGGGCAGCTAAATGAGCAGTTCTTC.